This T cell receptor beta chain was captured by sequencing in a study of T cell responses to AZD1222 COVID-19 vaccine. Sequencing was performed with immunoSEQ multiplex PCR; in TCRdb, only in-frame clones are kept and a portion is missing. The table records around 87,000 clones, approximately 90% of them present only once. The V gene end was trimmed by 8 bases and the J gene end by 4 bases; junction bases not matched to a gene: 13. CDR1 and CDR2 from the germline V gene are MDHEN and SYDVKM. CDR3 length: 16 residues. This clone was recorded once. The V call is TRBV28, the J call TRBJ1-1; the match to TRBD1 covers 10 bases. The source is an adult who received the AZD1222 COVID-19 vaccine. Here the sequenced sample was peripheral blood, taken 28 days after the second AZD1222 dose. This CDR3 reads CASSQATGGGPTEAFF. DNA of the CDR3: TGTGCCAGCTCACAGGCGACAGGGGGCGGTCCCACTGAAGCTTTCTTT. The full variable domain, with the rest looked up from reference TRBV28 and TRBJ1-1, is DVKVTQSSRYLVKRTGEKVFLECVQDMDHENMFWYRQDPGLGLRLIYFSYDVKMKEKGDIPEGYSVSREKKERFSLILESASTNQTSMYLCASSQATGGGPTEAFFGQGTRLTVV.